The clone carrying this TCR beta chain appeared many times. Its antigen is unidentified. The data were taken from a study of cytomegalovirus exposure and HLA in healthy donors. Points from the study as a whole: Sequencing depth across donors, presence/absence analyses assumed, was roughly uniform. In a later analysis, a missense DCLRE1C variant was linked to TCR beta V- and J-gene trimming.

The V gene's germline CDR1 is SGHTS and CDR2 YDEGEE. V lost 4 bases and J 2 bases, leaving 13 bases between the germline ends. The CDR3 contains 14 residues. Use of 60 Vbeta and 13 Jbeta primers characterized the PCR. Assay used: immunoSEQ multiplex PCR; TCRdb lists only in-frame clones, some missing. The repertoire holds roughly 100,000 clones, with approximately 82% as singletons. The source material was PBMCs. This sequence was found in a man aged 35 to 55 in good health and CMV-seropositive. The chain uses TRBV5-8 and TRBJ2-7, with D possibly being TRBD2 (6 bases). Here the CDR3 reads CASSGEEGPYEQYF. In DNA, the CDR3 is TGTGCCAGCAGCGGGGAGGAGGGGCCCTACGAGCAGTACTTC.